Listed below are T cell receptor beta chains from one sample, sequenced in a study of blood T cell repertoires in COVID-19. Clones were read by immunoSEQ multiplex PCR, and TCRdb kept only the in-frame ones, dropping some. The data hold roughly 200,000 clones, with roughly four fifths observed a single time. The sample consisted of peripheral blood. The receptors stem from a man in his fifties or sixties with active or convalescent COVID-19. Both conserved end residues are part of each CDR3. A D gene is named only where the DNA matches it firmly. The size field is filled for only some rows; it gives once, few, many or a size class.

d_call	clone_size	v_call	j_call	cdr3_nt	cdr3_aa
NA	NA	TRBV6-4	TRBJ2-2	TGTGCCAGCAGTAAAGGGGCAAACACCGGGGAGCTGTTTTTT	CASSKGANTGELFF
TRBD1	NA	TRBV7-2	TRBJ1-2	TGTGCCAGCAGCTTACCGGGACAGGGATATGGCTACACCTTC	CASSLPGQGYGYTF
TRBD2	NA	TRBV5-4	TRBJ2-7	TGTGCCAGCAGCACACCTGGGACTAAAACCTACGAGCAGTACTTC	CASSTPGTKTYEQYF
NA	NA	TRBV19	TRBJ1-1	TGTGCCAGTAGTATTAAGGGGGTAAGGGTGAACACTGAAGCTTTCTTT	CASSIKGVRVNTEAFF
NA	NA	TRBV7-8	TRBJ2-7	TGTGCCAGCAGCATGCAGGGGAAAGGGTACGAGCAGTACTTC	CASSMQGKGYEQYF
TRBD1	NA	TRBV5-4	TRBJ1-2	TGTGCCAGCAGTTCGACAGGGTTTCTTGGCTACACCTTC	CASSSTGFLGYTF
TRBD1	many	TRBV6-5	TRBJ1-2	TGTGCCATTCGGACAGGGGACGTTGGCTACACCTTC	CAIRTGDVGYTF
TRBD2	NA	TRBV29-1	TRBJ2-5	TGCAGCGTTGAGGGAGGGAACCAAGAGACCCAGTACTTC	CSVEGGNQETQYF
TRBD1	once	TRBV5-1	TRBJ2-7	TGCGCCAGCAGCTCGGGGGGACAGGGGACCTACGAGCAGTACTTC	CASSSGGQGTYEQYF
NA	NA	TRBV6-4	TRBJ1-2	TGTGCCAGCAGTGCCTACTCGACAGGTGACTATGGCTACACCTTC	CASSAYSTGDYGYTF
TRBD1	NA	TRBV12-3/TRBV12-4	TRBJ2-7	TGTGCCAGCAGGAGACAGGGGGCCTACGAGCAGTACTTC	CASRRQGAYEQYF
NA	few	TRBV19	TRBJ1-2	TGTGCCAGTAGTATCGGCAGGGTCCGGGGCTACACCTTC	CASSIGRVRGYTF
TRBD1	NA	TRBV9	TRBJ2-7	TGTGCCAGCGCACCGGGACAGCAAGGCTTCGAGCAGTACTTC	CASAPGQQGFEQYF
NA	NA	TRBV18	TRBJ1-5	TGTGCCAGCTCACCAACGGGACAACCCCTGCAGCCCCAGCATTTT	CASSPTGQPLQPQHF
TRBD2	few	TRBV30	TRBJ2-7	TGTGCCTGGGAGATAGCGGGGTACGAGCAGTACTTC	CAWEIAGYEQYF
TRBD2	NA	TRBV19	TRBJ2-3	TGTGCCAGTAGTCCGCGACTAGCGGGGGGCAGCACAGATACGCAGTATTTT	CASSPRLAGGSTDTQYF
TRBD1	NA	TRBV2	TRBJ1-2	TGTGCCAGCAGGGTTGGACAGGGTAGATATGGCTACACCTTC	CASRVGQGRYGYTF
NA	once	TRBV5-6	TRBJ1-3	TGTGCCAGCAGCATTGAGGAGGTTGGAAACACCATATATTTT	CASSIEEVGNTIYF
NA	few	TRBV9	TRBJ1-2	TGTGCCAGCAGCGTAGTGGAGGACGGGGTCTATGGCTACACCTTC	CASSVVEDGVYGYTF
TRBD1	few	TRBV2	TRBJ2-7	TGTGCCAGCAGGGACAGGGGGTACGAGCAGTACTTC	CASRDRGYEQYF
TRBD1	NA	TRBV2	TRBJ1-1	TGTGCCAGCAGATTCGACAGGGGAGGAACTGAAGCTTTCTTT	CASRFDRGGTEAFF
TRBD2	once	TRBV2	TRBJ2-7	TGTGCCAGCAGTGTAGGCCTAGCGGGTATGCGCTCCTACGAGCAGTACTTC	CASSVGLAGMRSYEQYF
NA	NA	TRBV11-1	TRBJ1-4	TGTGCCAGCAGCTTTTCGACCGGTCCGGGAAAACTGTTTTTT	CASSFSTGPGKLFF
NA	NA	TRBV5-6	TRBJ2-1	TGTGCCAGCAGCTTTAGGGGAACAGGTCACAATGAGCAGTTCTTC	CASSFRGTGHNEQFF
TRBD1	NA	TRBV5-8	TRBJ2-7	TGTGCCAGCAGACAACAGGGGACGGGGGAGCAGTACTTC	CASRQQGTGEQYF
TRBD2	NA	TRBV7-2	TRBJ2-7	TGTGCCAGCAGCTTCGGGGGGGCCTCCTACGAGCAGTACTTC	CASSFGGASYEQYF
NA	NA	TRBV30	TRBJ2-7	TGTGCCTGGAGTGTACGAGGAGTGGGGCTTGGGGCTTTACGGGAGCAGTACTTC	CAWSVRGVGLGALREQYF